These 27 T cell receptor beta chains came from one sample sequenced in a study of T cell responses to AZD1222 COVID-19 vaccine. Assay used: immunoSEQ multiplex PCR; TCRdb lists only in-frame clones, some missing. Among some 200,000 clones, about 92% were seen once, and the ten largest hold 3.9%. The sample was peripheral blood, taken on day 0 of AZD1222 vaccination. These receptors all stem from an adult in good health.

The chain has TRBV6-5 and TRBJ2-1; D uncertain. The germline gives CDR1 MNHEY, CDR2 SVGAGI. CDR3 length: 13 residues. V lost 2 bases, J lost 4 bases, and 6 bases lay in between. The CDR3 loop reads CASSYRAYNEQFF. CDR3 in DNA: TGTGCCAGCAGTTACCGGGCATACAATGAGCAGTTCTTC.

The chain combines TRBV19 with TRBJ1-4; TRBD1 agrees at 9 bases. V gave up 2 bases and J gave up 7 bases; unmatched junction bases: 5. Germline values: CDR1 LNHDA, CDR2 SQIVND (reference sequence). The CDR3 has 15 amino acids. This CDR3 is CASSIRGQGREKLFF. The CDR3 nucleotides are TGTGCCAGTAGTATAAGGGGACAGGGACGTGAAAAACTGTTTTTT.

The chain couples TRBV10-3 to TRBJ2-3, with 7 bases matching TRBD1. V dropped 10 bases and J dropped 1; count of bases not matched to a gene: 11. Germline V gene lookup returns CDR1 ENHRY and CDR2 SYGVKD. CDR3 length: 15 amino acids. The CDR3 DNA reads as TGTGCCACACGAACTCCCGGGACAGGCACAGATACGCAGTATTTT. Amino acids: CATRTPGTGTDTQYF.

CDR3 DNA: TGTGCCAGCAGTTACTCGTTGTTAGCGGGAGGGTCCTTAACAGATACGCAGTATTTT. It is translated as CASSYSLLAGGSLTDTQYF. The rearrangement joins TRBV6-2 or TRBV6-3 to TRBJ2-3; 11 nucleotides match TRBD2. CDR1 is MNHEY and CDR2 is SVGEGT in the germline V gene. This CDR3 contains 19 residues. V was pared by 0 bases and J by 3 bases, with 11 bases of the junction left unmatched.

The rearrangement joins TRBV6-5 to TRBJ1-5, with a tentative D call TRBD1 (6 bases). In germline, CDR1 is MNHEY, CDR2 SVGAGI. Trimming shortened V by 5 bases and J by 4 bases, and 15 bases separated the two germline ends. The CDR3 length is 15 residues. Here the CDR3 reads CASSRQGRGNQPQHF. As DNA, the CDR3 is TGTGCCAGCAGTAGGCAGGGGAGGGGGAATCAGCCCCAGCATTTT.

CDR3 in amino acids: CASSTKAGDGDEQFF. The CDR3 DNA reads TGCGCCAGCAGCACCAAAGCGGGAGACGGGGATGAGCAGTTCTTC. The V call is TRBV5-1, the J call TRBJ2-1; TRBD2 agrees at 8 bases. The germline gives CDR1 SGHRS, CDR2 YFSETQ. The CDR3 has 15 residues. The V gene end was trimmed by 4 bases and the J gene end by 8 bases; junction bases not matched to a gene: 11.

The V and J genes are TRBV3-1 (or the pseudogene TRBV3-2) and TRBJ1-6; TRBD1 aligns across 7 bases. V shed 4 bases and J 12 bases; nucleotides not matched to a gene: 18. Germline CDR1 is LGHDT and CDR2 is YNNKEL (reference sequence). The CDR3 runs 17 residues. CDR3 DNA sequence: TGTGCCAGCAGCCTTTCCACGGGACAGCCGTTTAAGGAACCCCTCCACTTT. Translating it yields CASSLSTGQPFKEPLHF.

This sequence joins TRBV28 and TRBJ1-3; no clear D gene. Per the germline V gene, CDR1 is MDHEN and CDR2 is SYDVKM. V was pared by 3 bases and J by 4 bases, with 16 bases between. The CDR3 contains 16 residues. The CDR3: CASSFGLGNTGNTIYF. The CDR3, as DNA: TGTGCCAGCAGTTTCGGTCTGGGAAACACCGGAAACACCATATATTTT.

The chain uses TRBV4-1 and TRBJ2-2; 9 bases match TRBD2. The CDR3 is 18 amino acids. The J segment lost 2 bases and the V segment lost 6 bases, leaving 13 bases of the junction unmatched. Looked up from germline, CDR1 is MGHRA and CDR2 is YSYEKL. CDR3 in amino acids: CASRGILAGISNTGELFF. CDR3 in DNA: TGCGCCAGCAGGGGAATCCTAGCGGGAATATCAAACACCGGGGAGCTGTTTTTT.

The chain joins TRBV7-9 to TRBJ1-2; D is perhaps TRBD1 (6 bases). Trimming shortened V by 6 bases and J by 6 bases, and 23 bases separated the two germline ends. CDR1 is SEHNR and CDR2 is FQNEAQ in the germline V gene (reference sequence). This CDR3 spans 16 amino acids. The CDR3 DNA follows: TGTGCCAGCAGTTATACTGGGATAGGGGGGGTCAATGGCTACACCTTC. Translating it yields CASSYTGIGGVNGYTF.

The CDR3 bases are TGTGCCAGCAGCCTCCGACAGGGTAACACTGAAGCTTTCTTT. Residues: CASSLRQGNTEAFF. The chain uses TRBV9 and TRBJ1-1; 7 bases are shared with TRBD1. With V trimmed by 4 bases and J by 2 bases, 5 bases remained unmatched. The CDR3 length is 14 residues. The germline V gene encodes CDR1 SGDLS and CDR2 YYNGEE. The full variable domain, rest sourced from reference TRBV9 and TRBJ1-1, is DSGVTQTPKHLITATGQRVTLRCSPRSGDLSVYWYQQSLDQGLQFLIQYYNGEERAKGNILERFSAQQFPDLHSELNLSSLELGDSALYFCASSLRQGNTEAFFGQGTRLTVV.

The table lists this clone with a count of one. As DNA, the CDR3 is TGTGCCAGCAGCTTGCAGGGTTCAGAGTCACCCCTCCACTTT. Translation: CASSLQGSESPLHF. The rearrangement links TRBV7-9 to TRBJ1-6, with D possibly matching TRBD1 (5 bases). V was trimmed by 3 bases and J by 10 bases, leaving 13 bases between them. This CDR3 contains 14 residues. Germline V gives CDR1 SEHNR, CDR2 FQNEAQ (reference sequence).

This clone was seen once. The chain combines TRBV6-2 or TRBV6-3 with TRBJ2-5; D gene unclear. V was clipped by 5 bases and J by 1 base, with 8 bases between them. The CDR3 totals 13 residues. Germline V gives CDR1 MNHEY, CDR2 SVGEGT. The CDR3 loop is CASSGQPQETQYF. As DNA, the CDR3 is TGTGCCAGCAGTGGCCAACCCCAAGAGACCCAGTACTTC.

This clone has only one observation. The chain is built from TRBV19 and TRBJ2-4; D possibly uses TRBD1 or TRBD2 (5 bases each). The germline V gene encodes CDR1 LNHDA and CDR2 SQIVND (reference sequence). Trimming took off 5 bases at V and 10 bases at J, with 18 bases between the two ends. There are 14 residues in the CDR3. The DNA of the CDR3 is TGTGCCAGTAGTTTGACAGCGGTAACTGAGATTCAGTACTTC. It yields the protein CASSLTAVTEIQYF.

The chain links TRBV19 to TRBJ1-5, with no clear D. CDR3 length: 15 residues. Between the trimmed V and J ends, which lost 6 bases and 2 bases, there was a span of 14 bases. Germline lookup yields CDR1 LNHDA and CDR2 SQIVND (reference sequence). Here the CDR3 DNA reads TGTGCCAGTAGCATTGACCCGACCGGCAATCAGCCCCAGCATTTT. Its translation: CASSIDPTGNQPQHF.

The gene calls are TRBV19 and TRBJ1-1; TRBD1 aligns across 7 bases. This CDR3 spans 13 amino acids. The J segment lost 11 bases and the V segment lost 5 bases, leaving 11 bases of the junction unmatched. CDR1 LNHDA and CDR2 SQIVND come from the germline V gene (reference sequence). Here the CDR3 DNA reads TGTGCCAGTAGTGCCGGACAGGTTGCGAGGGCTTTCTTT. Protein: CASSAGQVARAFF.

This sequence joins TRBV7-9 and TRBJ1-6; D is unresolved. Trimming took off 7 bases at V and 8 bases at J, with 21 bases between the two ends. The CDR3 covers 16 residues. Germline V gives CDR1 SEHNR, CDR2 FQNEAQ (reference sequence). This chain's CDR3 is CASTIQREAWDSPLHF. CDR3 nucleotides: TGTGCCAGCACCATCCAACGGGAAGCATGGGATTCACCCCTCCACTTT.

The rearrangement joins TRBV5-1 to TRBJ1-4; D is undetermined. The CDR3 sequence is 13 residues long. V lost 1 base and J lost 8, with 9 bases in between. Germline loops: CDR1 SGHRS, CDR2 YFSETQ. The CDR3: CASSLSPSEKLFF. The CDR3 DNA is TGCGCCAGCAGCTTGTCTCCGAGCGAAAAACTGTTTTTT.

The chain is built from TRBV2 and TRBJ1-3, with D unclear. CDR3 size: 12 residues. Germline-derived CDR1 and CDR2 are SNHLY and FYNNEI. V shed 7 bases and J shed 4 bases, with 8 bases lying between them. The DNA of the CDR3 is TGTGCCAGCACTAACAGCGGAAACACCATATATTTT. This translates into CASTNSGNTIYF.

CDR3 region: CASSFGRGMYEQYF. CDR3 nucleotides: TGTGCCAGCAGCTTTGGCAGGGGTATGTACGAGCAGTACTTC. The chain joins TRBV5-5 to TRBJ2-7; tentatively, D is TRBD1 (6 bases). V dropped 2 bases and J dropped 4 bases, with 13 bases sitting between them. This CDR3 contains 14 residues. Per germline, CDR1 SGHKS and CDR2 YYEKEE (reference sequence).

There are a few counts of this clone. The chain carries TRBV5-6 and TRBJ2-7; weak D call: TRBD1 (5 bases). Germline V gives CDR1 SGHDT, CDR2 YYEEEE. Between the trimmed V and J ends, which lost 1 base and 0 bases, there was a span of 20 bases. The CDR3 sequence is 18 residues long. In nucleotides, the CDR3 is TGTGCCAGCAGCTTGTTTCAGGGAACCGTACACATCTCCTACGAGCAGTACTTC. Translation gives CASSLFQGTVHISYEQYF.

The chain couples TRBV6-1 to TRBJ2-7, with TRBD1 matching 7 bases. This CDR3 is built from 15 residues. Looked up from germline, CDR1 is MNHNS and CDR2 is SASEGT. The ends lost 2 bases at V and 0 bases at J; junction bases unmatched: 4. CDR3 loop: CASSERSGGSYEQYF. The CDR3 coding sequence is TGTGCCAGCAGTGAAAGGTCAGGGGGCTCCTACGAGCAGTACTTC.

The CDR3 reads CASSWGYEAFF. In nucleotides, the CDR3 is TGTGCCAGTAGTTGGGGTTATGAAGCTTTCTTT. The chain has TRBV19 and TRBJ1-1, with unresolved D. Germline V gives CDR1 LNHDA, CDR2 SQIVND (reference sequence). The germline V and J ends were trimmed by 5 bases and 7 bases, with 8 bases remaining between them. This CDR3 spans 11 amino acids.

The V and J genes are TRBV7-2 and TRBJ1-5, with 9 positions matching TRBD1. The CDR3 loop spans 14 amino acids. CDR1 and CDR2 from the germline V gene are SGHTA and FQGNSA. V lost 5 bases, J lost 9 bases, and 8 bases stayed unmatched. CDR3 coding DNA: TGTGCCAGCAGCAAAGACAGGGGGGATAGGCCCCAGCATTTT. Its protein is CASSKDRGDRPQHF.

This chain connects TRBV3-1 (or the pseudogene TRBV3-2) to TRBJ2-3, with TRBD2 identical over 11 bases. From germline, CDR1 is LGHDT and CDR2 YNNKEL (reference sequence). This CDR3 contains 16 residues. Trimming took 4 bases from V and 0 from J; bases not matched to a gene: 3. CDR3 sequence reads: CASSRVAGGSTDTQYF. Here the CDR3 DNA reads TGTGCCAGCAGCCGTGTAGCGGGAGGGAGCACAGATACGCAGTATTTT.

In DNA, the CDR3 is TGTGCCAGCAGTGAAAGGATTGGGCTACTAGCGGGAGGGTCCTACGAGCAGTACTTC. Protein sequence: CASSERIGLLAGGSYEQYF. V gene TRBV6-1 combines with J gene TRBJ2-7; 13 bases fit TRBD2. Germline values: CDR1 MNHNS, CDR2 SASEGT. The J segment lost 1 base and the V segment lost 2 bases, leaving 11 bases of the junction unmatched. The CDR3 runs to 19 residues.

The chain combines TRBV10-1 with TRBJ1-3; D is undetermined. V was trimmed by 2 bases and J by 5 bases, leaving 7 bases between them. In germline, CDR1 is WNHNN, CDR2 SYGVQD (reference sequence). The CDR3 has 13 amino acids. CDR3 amino acids: CASSEGRRNTIYF. CDR3 DNA: TGCGCCAGCAGTGAGGGGCGAAGAAACACCATATATTTT.